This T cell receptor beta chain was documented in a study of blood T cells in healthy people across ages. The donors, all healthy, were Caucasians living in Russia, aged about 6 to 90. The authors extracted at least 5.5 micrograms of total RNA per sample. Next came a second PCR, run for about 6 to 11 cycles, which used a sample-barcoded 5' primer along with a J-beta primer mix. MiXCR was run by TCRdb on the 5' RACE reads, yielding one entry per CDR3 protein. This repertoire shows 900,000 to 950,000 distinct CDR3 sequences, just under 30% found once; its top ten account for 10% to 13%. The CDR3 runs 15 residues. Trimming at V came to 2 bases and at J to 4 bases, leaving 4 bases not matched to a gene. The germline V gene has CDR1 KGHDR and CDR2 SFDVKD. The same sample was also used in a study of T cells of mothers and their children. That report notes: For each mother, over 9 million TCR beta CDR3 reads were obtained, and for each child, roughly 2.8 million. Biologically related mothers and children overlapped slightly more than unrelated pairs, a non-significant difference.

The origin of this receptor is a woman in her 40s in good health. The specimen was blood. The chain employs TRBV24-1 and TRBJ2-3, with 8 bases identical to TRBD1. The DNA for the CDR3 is TGTGCCACCAGTGATTCCAGGGGGCTGGCAGATACGCAGTATTTT. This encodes CATSDSRGLADTQYF.